The rows below give T cell receptor beta chains drawn from one sample of a study of T cells in Graves' hyperthyroidism and ophthalmopathy. TCRdb reprocessed the multiplex PCR reads with MiXCR, giving one entry per CDR3 protein. The data hold hundreds of thousands of distinct CDR3 sequences, with approximately 20% observed a single time. Sequenced: blood. These receptors all come from a man in his forties or fifties with Graves' ophthalmopathy. Both conserved end residues are trimmed from each CDR3. Fields, in order: J gene, clone size, V gene, D gene, CDR3 protein. D genes are given only for firm matches. Size is omitted from some rows. Given values are once, few, many or a class for expanded clones.

j_call: TRBJ1-1
clone_size: few
v_call: TRBV20-1
d_call: TRBD1
cdr3_aa: RGQGGTEAF

j_call: TRBJ2-2
clone_size: few
v_call: TRBV7-9
d_call: TRBD2
cdr3_aa: ASSFSTSAGELF

j_call: TRBJ2-2
clone_size: NA
v_call: TRBV7-9
d_call: TRBD2
cdr3_aa: ASSHIAGVNTGELF

j_call: TRBJ2-1
clone_size: few
v_call: TRBV7-3
d_call: NA
cdr3_aa: ASSSGLTEQF

j_call: TRBJ2-4
clone_size: NA
v_call: TRBV18
d_call: TRBD1
cdr3_aa: ASSVPLRDRKNIQY

j_call: TRBJ2-2
clone_size: NA
v_call: TRBV29-1
d_call: TRBD2
cdr3_aa: SVGGGSTGELF

j_call: TRBJ2-3
clone_size: few
v_call: TRBV5-6
d_call: TRBD1
cdr3_aa: ASSRDRGNSDTQY

j_call: TRBJ2-1
clone_size: many
v_call: TRBV20-1
d_call: NA
cdr3_aa: SARDPAPFSYNEQF

j_call: TRBJ2-7
clone_size: few
v_call: TRBV9
d_call: NA
cdr3_aa: ASSINPGAAEQY

j_call: TRBJ2-1
clone_size: few
v_call: TRBV20-1
d_call: NA
cdr3_aa: SARDPAGPTGNEQF

j_call: TRBJ1-1
clone_size: NA
v_call: TRBV29-1
d_call: NA
cdr3_aa: SVTPRGSEAF

j_call: TRBJ2-7
clone_size: many
v_call: TRBV6-1
d_call: TRBD1
cdr3_aa: ASRAGTGSSYEQY

j_call: TRBJ2-2
clone_size: NA
v_call: TRBV24-1
d_call: NA
cdr3_aa: ATSDLGYREGITGELF

j_call: TRBJ1-5
clone_size: NA
v_call: TRBV19
d_call: NA
cdr3_aa: ASRTGGYNQPQH

j_call: TRBJ2-7
clone_size: few
v_call: TRBV19
d_call: TRBD1
cdr3_aa: ASSPTGTGTYEQY

j_call: TRBJ2-1
clone_size: few
v_call: TRBV6-1
d_call: NA
cdr3_aa: ASRGGGWARAAPWEQF

j_call: TRBJ2-5
clone_size: many
v_call: TRBV6-2/TRBV6-3
d_call: TRBD2
cdr3_aa: ASTKGLTSGARETQY

j_call: TRBJ2-7
clone_size: NA
v_call: TRBV3-1
d_call: NA
cdr3_aa: AGSQALGRVYEQY

j_call: TRBJ2-1
clone_size: NA
v_call: TRBV28
d_call: NA
cdr3_aa: ASSSANNEQF